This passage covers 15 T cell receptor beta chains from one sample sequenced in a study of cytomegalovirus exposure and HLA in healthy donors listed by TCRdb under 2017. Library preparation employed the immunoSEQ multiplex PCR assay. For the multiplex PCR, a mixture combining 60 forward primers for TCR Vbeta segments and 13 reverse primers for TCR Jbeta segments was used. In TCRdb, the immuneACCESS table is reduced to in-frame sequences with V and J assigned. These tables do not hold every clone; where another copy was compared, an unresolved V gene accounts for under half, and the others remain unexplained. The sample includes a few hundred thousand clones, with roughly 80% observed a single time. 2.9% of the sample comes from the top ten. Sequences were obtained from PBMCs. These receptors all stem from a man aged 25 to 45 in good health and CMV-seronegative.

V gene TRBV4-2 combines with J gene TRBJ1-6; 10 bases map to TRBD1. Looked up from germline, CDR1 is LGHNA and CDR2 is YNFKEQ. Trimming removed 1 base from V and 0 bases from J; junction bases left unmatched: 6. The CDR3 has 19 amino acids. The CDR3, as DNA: TGTGCCAGCAGCCAAGCCGGACAGGGGGAGAGCTCCTATAATTCACCCCTCCACTTT. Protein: CASSQAGQGESSYNSPLHF.

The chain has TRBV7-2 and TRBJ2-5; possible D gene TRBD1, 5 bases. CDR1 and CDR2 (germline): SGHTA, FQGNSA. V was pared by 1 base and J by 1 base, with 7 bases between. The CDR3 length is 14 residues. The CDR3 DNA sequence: TGTGCCAGCAGCTTAGACAGGCTCCAAGAGACCCAGTACTTC. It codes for CASSLDRLQETQYF.

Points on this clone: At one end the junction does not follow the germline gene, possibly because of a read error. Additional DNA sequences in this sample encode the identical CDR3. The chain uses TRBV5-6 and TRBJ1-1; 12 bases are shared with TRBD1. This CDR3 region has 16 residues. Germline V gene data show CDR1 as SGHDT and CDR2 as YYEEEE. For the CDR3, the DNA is TGTGCCAGCAGACGGGGACAGGGGGCGTCGAACACTGAAGCCTTCTTT. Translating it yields CASRRGQGASNTEAFF.

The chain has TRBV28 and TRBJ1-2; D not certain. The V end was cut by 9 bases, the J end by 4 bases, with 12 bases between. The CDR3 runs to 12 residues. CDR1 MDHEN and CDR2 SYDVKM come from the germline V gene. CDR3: CASSRSGYGYTF. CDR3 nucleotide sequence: TGTGCCAGTTCTAGGAGCGGCTATGGCTACACCTTC.

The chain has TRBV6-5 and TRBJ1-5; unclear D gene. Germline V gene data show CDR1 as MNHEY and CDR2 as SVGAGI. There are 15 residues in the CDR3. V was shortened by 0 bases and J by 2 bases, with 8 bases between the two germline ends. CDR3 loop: CASSYSAEGNQPQHF. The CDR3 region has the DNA TGTGCCAGCAGTTACTCGGCAGAGGGCAATCAGCCCCAGCATTTT.

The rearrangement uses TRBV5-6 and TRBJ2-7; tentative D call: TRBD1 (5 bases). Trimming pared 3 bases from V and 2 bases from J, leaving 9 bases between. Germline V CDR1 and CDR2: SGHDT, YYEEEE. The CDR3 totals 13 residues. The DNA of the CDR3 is TGTGCCAGCAGCTGGGCAGGGACCTACGAGCAGTACTTC. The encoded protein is CASSWAGTYEQYF.

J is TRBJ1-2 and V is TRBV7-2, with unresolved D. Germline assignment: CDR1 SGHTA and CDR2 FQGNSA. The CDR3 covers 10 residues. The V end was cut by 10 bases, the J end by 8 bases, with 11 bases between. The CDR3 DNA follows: TGTGCCACCCCGTCCCTCGGCTACACCTTC. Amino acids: CATPSLGYTF.

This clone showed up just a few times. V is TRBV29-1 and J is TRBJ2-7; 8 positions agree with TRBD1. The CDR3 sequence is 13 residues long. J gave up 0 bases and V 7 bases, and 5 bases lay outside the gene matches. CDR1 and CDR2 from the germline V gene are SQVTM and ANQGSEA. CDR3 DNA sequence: TGCAGCGCCGCCGGGACAGGCTCCTACGAGCAGTACTTC. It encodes CSAAGTGSYEQYF.

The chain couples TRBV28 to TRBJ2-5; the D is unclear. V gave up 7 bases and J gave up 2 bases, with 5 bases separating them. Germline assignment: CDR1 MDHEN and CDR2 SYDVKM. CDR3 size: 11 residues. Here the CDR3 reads CASIGQETQYF. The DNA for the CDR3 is TGTGCCAGCATCGGTCAAGAGACCCAGTACTTC.

CDR3 DNA: TGTGCCAGCAGTTTATCCCCGGACAGGGGGCTTGAGACCCAGTACTTC. This encodes CASSLSPDRGLETQYF. The chain recombines TRBV28 with TRBJ2-5, with 11 bases aligning to TRBD1. Germline CDR1 is MDHEN and CDR2 is SYDVKM. Trimming took 1 base from V and 5 from J; bases not matched to a gene: 6. The CDR3 is 16 amino acids.

CDR3 residues: CASSQMGQGVDQPQHF. In nucleotides, the CDR3 is TGCGCCAGCAGCCAGATGGGACAGGGGGTGGATCAGCCCCAGCATTTT. The V and J genes are TRBV4-1 and TRBJ1-5, with 11 nucleotides matching TRBD1. There are 16 residues in the CDR3. The V and J ends lost 3 bases and 5 bases, in that order; junction bases with no gene match: 6. The germline gives CDR1 MGHRA, CDR2 YSYEKL.

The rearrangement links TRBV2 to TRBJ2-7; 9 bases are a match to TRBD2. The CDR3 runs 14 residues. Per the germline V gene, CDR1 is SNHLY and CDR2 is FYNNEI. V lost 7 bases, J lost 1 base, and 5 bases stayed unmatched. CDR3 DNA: TGTGCCAGCAAGCTGGCGGGGGGGTCCTACGAGCAGTACTTC. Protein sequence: CASKLAGGSYEQYF.

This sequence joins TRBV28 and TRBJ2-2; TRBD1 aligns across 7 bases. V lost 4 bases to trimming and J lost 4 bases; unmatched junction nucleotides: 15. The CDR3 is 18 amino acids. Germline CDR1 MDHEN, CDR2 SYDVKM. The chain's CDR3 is CASSSPQVPGGRTGELFF. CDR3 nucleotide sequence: TGTGCCAGCAGTTCCCCTCAAGTTCCAGGGGGTCGCACCGGGGAGCTGTTTTTT. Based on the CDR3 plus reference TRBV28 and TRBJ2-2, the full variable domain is DVKVTQSSRYLVKRTGEKVFLECVQDMDHENMFWYRQDPGLGLRLIYFSYDVKMKEKGDIPEGYSVSREKKERFSLILESASTNQTSMYLCASSSPQVPGGRTGELFFGEGSRLTVL.

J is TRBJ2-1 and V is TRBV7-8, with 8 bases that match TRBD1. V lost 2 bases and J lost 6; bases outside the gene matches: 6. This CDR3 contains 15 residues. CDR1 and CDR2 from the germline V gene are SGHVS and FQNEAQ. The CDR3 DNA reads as TGTGCCAGCAGCTTAAAACAGGGGGTGGGCAATGAGCAGTTCTTC. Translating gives CASSLKQGVGNEQFF.

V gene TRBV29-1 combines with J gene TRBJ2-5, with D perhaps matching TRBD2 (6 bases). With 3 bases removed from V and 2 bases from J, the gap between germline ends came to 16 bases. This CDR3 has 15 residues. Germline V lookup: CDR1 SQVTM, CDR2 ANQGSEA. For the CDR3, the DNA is TGCAGCGTTGAGGGGGGTAGGGCCCGACAAGAGACCCAGTACTTC. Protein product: CSVEGGRARQETQYF.